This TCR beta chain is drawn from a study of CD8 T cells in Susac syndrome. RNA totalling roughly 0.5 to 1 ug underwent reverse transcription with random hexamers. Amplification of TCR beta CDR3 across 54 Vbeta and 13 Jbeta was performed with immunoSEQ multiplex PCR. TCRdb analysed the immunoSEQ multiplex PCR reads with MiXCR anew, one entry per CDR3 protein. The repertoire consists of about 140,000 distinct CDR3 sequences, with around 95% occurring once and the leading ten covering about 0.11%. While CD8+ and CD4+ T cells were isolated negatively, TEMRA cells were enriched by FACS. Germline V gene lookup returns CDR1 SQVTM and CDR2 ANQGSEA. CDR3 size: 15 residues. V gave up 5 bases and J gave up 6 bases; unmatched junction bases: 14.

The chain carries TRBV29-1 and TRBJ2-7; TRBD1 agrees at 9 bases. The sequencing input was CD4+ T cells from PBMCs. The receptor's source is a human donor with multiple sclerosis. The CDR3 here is CSVCFRDRATLEQYF. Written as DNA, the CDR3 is TGCAGCGTTTGTTTTCGGGACAGGGCCACGCTCGAGCAGTACTTC.